The 23 T cell receptor beta chains below all came from one sample that was sequenced in a study of T cell repertoires in cytomegalovirus infection. For these receptors, no antigen is known. MiXCR was run by TCRdb on the reads, yielding one entry per CDR3 protein. The data contain about 920,000 distinct CDR3 sequences, 30% to 40% of them singletons. The source material was cultured CD8+ T cells from PBMCs, sampled from culture after CMV antigen stimulation. Source of these receptors: a human donor in good health (CMV status not recorded). Some clones in this sample may be carry-over from other donors' samples.

This clonotype has more than one count but fewer than ten. The V call is TRBV7-2, the J call TRBJ2-1; unclear D gene. CDR1 SGHTA and CDR2 FQGNSA come from the germline V gene. This CDR3 region has 16 residues. Trimming shortened V by 1 base and J by 3 bases, and 13 bases separated the two germline ends. The CDR3 spells CASSLDVRPFYNEQFF. The DNA for the CDR3 is TGTGCCAGCAGCTTAGATGTCAGACCCTTCTACAATGAGCAGTTCTTC. The entire variable domain, with the rest obtained from reference TRBV7-2 and TRBJ2-1, is as follows: GAGVSQSPSNKVTEKGKDVELRCDPISGHTALYWYRQSLGQGLEFLIYFQGNSAPDKSGLPSDRFSAERTGGSVSTLTIQRTQQEDSAVYLCASSLDVRPFYNEQFFGPGTRLTVL.

This clonotype showed up just a few times. The chain is built from TRBV25-1 and TRBJ2-7; 9 bases fit TRBD1. The CDR3 is 14 amino acids. The trim removed 3 bases at V and 1 base at J, leaving 1 base unmatched. CDR1 MGHDK and CDR2 SYGVNS come from the germline V gene. CDR3 amino acids: CASSEDRGSYEQYF. The CDR3 nucleotides are TGTGCCAGCAGTGAGGACAGGGGTTCCTACGAGCAGTACTTC.

The CDR3 coding sequence is TGTGCCAGCCCTGGGGGCCCTAGATCCGGGACAGGGAAGGACGAGCAGTACTTC. Amino acids: CASPGGPRSGTGKDEQYF. V usage is TRBV2 and J usage is TRBJ2-7; 9 nucleotides match TRBD1. The CDR3 has 18 residues. V lost 8 bases, J lost 5 bases, and 22 bases stayed unmatched. Germline CDR1 and CDR2: SNHLY and FYNNEI.

The genes are TRBV6-5 and TRBJ2-7; maybe TRBD1 (6 bases). Germline V gene sequence: CDR1 MNHEY, CDR2 SVGAGI. The CDR3 is made up of 14 amino acids. V lost 2 bases and J 0 bases, leaving 8 bases between the germline ends. In nucleotides, the CDR3 is TGTGCCAGCAGTTACAGGGGGAACTCCTACGAGCAGTACTTC. It translates to CASSYRGNSYEQYF.

This clonotype was found a few times. The chain employs TRBV6-5 and TRBJ2-2, with D hard to call. From germline, CDR1 is MNHEY and CDR2 SVGAGI. V was shortened by 0 bases and J by 4 bases, with 18 bases between the two germline ends. This CDR3 has 18 residues. CDR3 bases: TGTGCCAGCAGTTACTCGAGGTTTGGGAACAGACTCACCGGGGAGCTGTTTTTT. Its protein is CASSYSRFGNRLTGELFF.

This clonotype was seen a handful of times. J is TRBJ2-3 and V is TRBV6-5, with 7 bases that match TRBD2. The V and J ends lost 0 bases and 0 bases, in that order; junction bases with no gene match: 15. Germline V lookup: CDR1 MNHEY, CDR2 SVGAGI. The CDR3 is 20 amino acids. In DNA, the CDR3 is TGTGCCAGCAGTTACTCGGGAGGGGAGGAATTCTACTCTAGCACAGATACGCAGTATTTT. It is translated as CASSYSGGEEFYSSTDTQYF.

This clonotype appeared a few times. The CDR3 here is CASSLVISTDTQYF. The CDR3 DNA reads TGTGCCAGCAGCTTAGTAATAAGCACAGATACGCAGTATTTT. This chain joins TRBV7-6 and TRBJ2-3; D is unclear. V lost 1 base and J 0 bases, leaving 5 bases between the germline ends. The CDR3 is made up of 14 amino acids. Germline V gene data show CDR1 as SGHVS and CDR2 as FNYEAQ.

Points on this clonotype: A read error may produce the germline difference seen at one junction end. The V and J genes are TRBV6-2 or TRBV6-3 and TRBJ1-1; D might be TRBD1 (5 bases). CDR3 length equals 16 residues. Per the germline V gene, CDR1 is MNHEY and CDR2 is SVGEGT. The CDR3 DNA follows: TGTGCCAACAGTTACTCCGGGCAGGGAAGGAGCACTGAAGCTTTCTTT. It yields the protein CANSYSGQGRSTEAFF.

The CDR3 protein is CASSPGQVYYSNQPQHF. The CDR3 region has the DNA TGTGCCAGTTCACCCGGACAGGTATACTATAGCAATCAGCCCCAGCATTTT. The V call is TRBV28, the J call TRBJ1-5; TRBD1 aligns across 7 bases. CDR1 is MDHEN and CDR2 is SYDVKM in the germline V gene. The CDR3 is 17 residues long. The J segment lost 0 bases and the V segment lost 9 bases, leaving 14 bases of the junction unmatched.

The chain uses TRBV9 and TRBJ1-6; D unclear. The CDR3 extends over 13 amino acids. CDR1 is SGDLS and CDR2 is YYNGEE in the germline V gene. Deletions cut 7 bases from V and 14 bases from J, with 19 bases between. CDR3 in amino acids: CASRGVSQGSLHF. CDR3 nucleotides: TGTGCCAGCCGCGGGGTTTCCCAAGGGTCCCTCCACTTT.

In its sample, this clonotype was seen a few times. The V gene is TRBV25-1, the J gene TRBJ1-2; 8 bases agree with TRBD1. The CDR3 runs to 17 residues. CDR1 and CDR2 (germline): MGHDK, SYGVNS. J lost 3 bases, V lost 1 base, and 10 bases had no gene match. Written as DNA, the CDR3 is TGTGCCAGCAGTGAATTCTTCCAGGGGGCTCAGTACTATGGCTACACCTTC. As protein: CASSEFFQGAQYYGYTF.

J is TRBJ1-5 and V is TRBV15; D is undetermined. The CDR3 runs to 14 residues. Per germline, CDR1 LNHNV and CDR2 YYDKDF (reference sequence). V shed 3 bases and J shed 6 bases, with 12 bases lying between them. The CDR3 region is CATSRVQASQPQHF. CDR3 in DNA: TGTGCCACCAGCAGGGTCCAGGCCTCTCAGCCCCAGCATTTT.

In its sample, this clonotype was seen many times. The chain couples TRBV27 to TRBJ2-2; TRBD2 matches at 9 bases. This CDR3 is 17 amino acids long. Germline CDR1 and CDR2: MNHEY and SMNVEV (reference sequence). Trimming took 7 bases from V and 1 from J; bases not matched to a gene: 10. This CDR3 is CASTRSSGGQNTGELFF. The CDR3 DNA sequence: TGTGCCAGCACAAGGAGTAGCGGGGGCCAGAACACCGGGGAGCTGTTTTTT.

This clonotype occurred a few times. This sequence joins TRBV7-6 and TRBJ2-3; 9 positions match TRBD2. The CDR3 contains 16 residues. CDR1 is SGHVS, CDR2 FNYEAQ, per germline. J lost 5 bases, V lost 5 bases, and 11 bases had no gene match. Here the CDR3 DNA reads TGTGCCAGCAGCAACCAGTTAGCGGGGGCGGGAGATACGCAGTATTTT. Amino acids: CASSNQLAGAGDTQYF. Filled out from reference TRBV7-6 and TRBJ2-3, the complete variable domain reads GAGVSQSPRYKVTKRGQDVALRCDPISGHVSLYWYRQALGQGPEFLTYFNYEAQQDKSGLPNDRFSAERPEGSISTLTIQRTEQRDSAMYRCASSNQLAGAGDTQYFGPGTRLTVL.

This clonotype was seen only a few times. The chain combines TRBV20-1 with TRBJ2-5, with 10 positions matching TRBD2. The germline V gene encodes CDR1 DFQATT and CDR2 SNEGSKA (reference sequence). The V gene end was trimmed by 5 bases and the J gene end by 7 bases; junction bases not matched to a gene: 16. CDR3 length: 16 amino acids. The CDR3 nucleotides read TGCAGTGCTGAGGGCCTAGCGGGGGACATCTTTCGGACCCAGTACTTC. Amino acid sequence: CSAEGLAGDIFRTQYF.

This clonotype has only one observation. This chain joins TRBV24-1 and TRBJ2-7; 8 bases align to TRBD1. The germline gives CDR1 KGHDR, CDR2 SFDVKD. Trimming removed 2 bases from V and 8 bases from J; junction bases left unmatched: 4. The CDR3 is made up of 13 amino acids. For the CDR3, the DNA is TGTGCCACCAGTGATTCAAGGACAGGGCAGCAGTACTTC. Translation gives CATSDSRTGQQYF.

This clonotype was detected a few times. The chain couples TRBV20-1 to TRBJ1-2, with D perhaps TRBD1 (6 bases). V lost 0 bases and J lost 2, with 13 bases in between. CDR3 length: 15 amino acids. The germline V gene encodes CDR1 DFQATT and CDR2 SNEGSKA (reference sequence). CDR3 coding DNA: TGCAGTGCTAGAGATCCCCAGGGGCCCAACTATGGCTACACCTTC. This gives the protein CSARDPQGPNYGYTF.

The chain joins TRBV20-1 to TRBJ2-7; 7 bases are a match to TRBD1. CDR1 and CDR2 (germline): DFQATT, SNEGSKA (reference sequence). V gave up 8 bases and J gave up 3 bases; unmatched junction bases: 10. The CDR3 has 13 amino acids. The CDR3 sequence: CSFRGQSYYEQYF. CDR3 sequence (DNA): TGCAGTTTTCGGGGACAGAGCTACTACGAGCAGTACTTC.

V gene TRBV5-6 combines with J gene TRBJ2-7, with 10 bases aligning to TRBD2. V trimming: 2 bases; J trimming: 3 bases; junction bases outside the gene matches: 5. This CDR3 has 15 residues. CDR1 and CDR2 (germline): SGHDT, YYEEEE. The DNA for the CDR3 is TGTGCCAGCAGCTTACTAGCGGGGCACCACTACGAGCAGTACTTC. Encoded protein: CASSLLAGHHYEQYF. Complete variable domain (other parts from reference TRBV5-6 and TRBJ2-7): DAGVTQSPTHLIKTRGQQVTLRCSPKSGHDTVSWYQQALGQGPQFIFQYYEEEERQRGNFPDRFSGHQFPNYSSELNVNALLLGDSALYLCASSLLAGHHYEQYFGPGTRLTVT.

This clonotype was observed a handful of times. V usage is TRBV7-3 and J usage is TRBJ2-5, with 15 bases identical to TRBD2. The ends lost 5 bases at V and 5 bases at J; junction bases unmatched: 3. Germline V gives CDR1 SGHTA, CDR2 FQGTGA. The CDR3 has 15 amino acids. This CDR3 reads CASSVGLAGGETQYF. DNA for the CDR3: TGTGCCAGCAGCGTCGGACTAGCGGGGGGGGAGACCCAGTACTTC.

Comments on this clonotype: The junction shows a germline mismatch at one end, possibly a read error. The gene calls are TRBV28 and TRBJ2-5; the D is unclear. Per germline, CDR1 MDHEN and CDR2 SYDVKM. This CDR3 contains 15 residues. The CDR3 spells CASSLRRRRLETQYF. The CDR3 bases are TGTGCCAGCAGTTTACGCCGACGAAGGTTGGAGACCCAATACTTC.

This clonotype was seen a handful of times. The V and J genes are TRBV6-1 and TRBJ2-5; perhaps TRBD1 as D (6 bases). Germline CDR1 reads MNHNS; CDR2 reads SASEGT. Trimming took 5 bases from V and 3 from J, leaving 13 bases between them. The CDR3 has 14 amino acids. This CDR3 reads CASSKQGLKETQYF. The CDR3 DNA sequence: TGTGCCAGCAGTAAACAGGGTTTGAAAGAGACCCAGTACTTC.

Concerning this clonotype: This may come from a read error, since a much larger clone is one base off. This rearrangement joins TRBV7-6 to TRBJ2-5; no reliable D call. The CDR3 runs 13 residues. Per the germline V gene, CDR1 is SGHVS and CDR2 is FNYEAQ. Here the CDR3 DNA reads TGTGTCAGCAGCGCCGTGTACCAAGAGACCCAGTACTTC. Translating it yields CVSSAVYQETQYF.